Here is one T cell receptor (beta chain) with its context. Its antigen is not known. Germline V gene data show CDR1 as SGHNT and CDR2 as YYREEE (reference sequence). V lost 0 bases and J 4 bases, leaving 7 bases between the germline ends. The CDR3 extends over 13 amino acids. The entry originates in a study of T cell responses to AZD1222 COVID-19 vaccine. At the level of the study: Pooling was applied to second doses at about 4 or about 12 weeks.

Only in-frame clones appear in the TCRdb table, and some are missing; sequencing was by immunoSEQ multiplex PCR. In the table there are over 150,000 clones, about 92% of which are singletons. The study, taken as a whole, reports: Donors were mostly white British, more females; clonal diversity possibly underestimated. Spike-wide coverage was observed for vaccine-associated CD4 TCRs, with dominant responses at 160-218 and 743-854. All repertoire sampling was performed exclusively after the peak T cell response.

The sequenced sample was peripheral blood, obtained on day 0 of AZD1222 vaccination. The receptor's source is an adult in good health. The V call is TRBV5-4, the J call TRBJ1-1; D is unclear. The CDR3 bases are TGTGCCAGCAGCTTGGTACCGGGCACTGAAGCTTTCTTT. Protein: CASSLVPGTEAFF.